These T cell receptor beta chains were read from a single sample in a study of shared clonotypes between healthy human individuals. Sequenced by immunoSEQ multiplex PCR; TCRdb stores in-frame clones only, minus some. The sample consists of roughly 2,000,000 clones, 93% of them appearing once. Sequencing used naive CD8+ T cells from PBMCs. The receptor set was obtained from a man aged 18 to 30 in good health. Some clones in this sample may be carry-over from other donors' samples. CDR3s include the opening cysteine and the closing phenylalanine or tryptophan. Each record gives: D gene, CDR3 length, clone size, V gene, J gene, CDR3 protein, CDR3 DNA. The D gene is left open where the match is weak. Where a row states a size, it is once, few, many or the class of an expanded clone; other rows omit it.

TRBD2	14	.	TRBV9	TRBJ2-7	CASSVGLAGHEQYF	TGTGCCAGCAGCGTAGGACTAGCGGGGCACGAGCAGTACTTC
TRBD2	18	.	TRBV4-1	TRBJ2-1	CASSRQPLAGSRGNEQFF	TGCGCCAGCAGCCGGCAACCGCTAGCGGGATCCCGAGGCAATGAGCAGTTCTTC
TRBD2	15	.	TRBV9	TRBJ2-1	CASSVSGRSGNEQFF	TGTGCCAGCAGCGTCAGCGGGAGGTCGGGTAATGAGCAGTTCTTC
TRBD2	17	.	TRBV2	TRBJ2-7	CASTQRRGGRAGYEQYF	TGTGCCAGCACTCAGAGACGTGGCGGGAGGGCCGGGTACGAGCAGTACTTC
.	13	once	TRBV21-1	TRBJ2-2	CASSGRNTGELFF	TGTGCCAGCAGCGGAAGGAACACCGGGGAGCTGTTTTTT
.	12	.	TRBV6-1	TRBJ2-7	CASRVYNYEQYF	TGTGCCAGCAGGGTGTATAACTACGAGCAGTACTTC
.	19	.	TRBV9	TRBJ1-3	CASSSHLREGRGDRNTIYF	TGTGCCAGCAGCTCACACCTCCGTGAAGGGCGAGGCGATAGAAACACCATATATTTT
.	14	.	TRBV28	TRBJ2-1	CASTFGLAYNEQFF	TGTGCCAGCACCTTTGGGCTAGCATACAATGAGCAGTTCTTC
.	13	.	TRBV23-1	TRBJ2-7	CASTSSGDYEQYF	TGCGCCAGCACCTCCTCAGGGGACTACGAGCAGTACTTC
TRBD2	13	.	TRBV7-3	TRBJ2-7	CASSLRLAGEQYF	TGTGCCAGCAGCTTAAGACTAGCCGGCGAGCAGTACTTC
.	15	.	TRBV27	TRBJ2-1	CASSHRSGTYNEQFF	TGTGCCAGCAGCCACCGGAGCGGAACCTACAATGAGCAGTTCTTC
.	15	.	TRBV4-2	TRBJ2-6	CASSQEGAGANVLTF	TGTGCCAGCAGCCAAGAGGGTGCTGGGGCCAACGTCCTGACTTTC
TRBD2	13	.	TRBV19	TRBJ2-7	CASSMTSGYEQYF	TGTGCCAGTTCGATGACTAGCGGGTACGAGCAGTACTTC
.	13	.	TRBV19	TRBJ1-5	CASSIPGPQPQHF	TGTGCCAGTAGTATCCCGGGGCCCCAGCCCCAGCATTTT
TRBD1	16	.	TRBV4-2	TRBJ2-7	CASSQDKTGGAYEQYF	TGTGCCAGCAGCCAAGATAAGACAGGGGGAGCTTACGAGCAGTACTTC
TRBD2	15	.	TRBV5-1	TRBJ2-7	CASSWRLAGNYEQYF	TGCGCCAGCAGCTGGCGACTAGCGGGAAACTACGAGCAGTACTTC
TRBD1	14	.	TRBV27	TRBJ2-7	CASSPGAGGYEQYF	TGTGCCAGCAGTCCTGGGGCAGGGGGATACGAGCAGTACTTC
.	12	.	TRBV2	TRBJ2-3	CASTRRTDTQYF	TGTGCCAGCACTCGGCGCACAGATACGCAGTATTTT
.	15	.	TRBV7-6	TRBJ2-1	CASSLVLASYNEQFF	TGTGCCAGCAGCTTAGTCCTAGCGTCCTACAATGAGCAGTTCTTC
.	13	.	TRBV27	TRBJ1-2	CASSLGGTYGYTF	TGTGCCAGCAGTTTGGGGGGAACCTATGGCTACACCTTC
.	17	.	TRBV27	TRBJ2-3	CASSFGGGTSRSDTQYF	TGTGCCAGCAGTTTTGGGGGGGGGACATCCCGTTCAGATACGCAGTATTTT
TRBD1	12	.	TRBV5-1	TRBJ2-7	CASSSLQGEQYF	TGCGCCAGCAGCTCGTTACAGGGGGAGCAGTACTTC
.	16	.	TRBV13	TRBJ1-1	CASSSSGWQVNTEAFF	TGTGCCAGCAGCTCCTCGGGATGGCAGGTGAACACTGAAGCTTTCTTT
.	14	.	TRBV6-1	TRBJ2-7	CASIGDSGIYEQYF	TGTGCCAGCATAGGGGACTCGGGGATCTACGAGCAGTACTTC
.	14	.	TRBV27	TRBJ2-3	CASREGLITDTQYF	TGTGCCAGCAGAGAGGGACTCATCACAGATACGCAGTATTTT
TRBD2	14	.	TRBV6-5	TRBJ2-1	CASRKAGELFEQFF	TGTGCCAGCAGGAAAGCGGGAGAGCTATTTGAGCAGTTCTTC
.	17	.	TRBV21-1	TRBJ2-5	CASSKVGTSGSGETQYF	TGTGCCAGCAGCAAAGTTGGAACTAGCGGGAGCGGAGAGACCCAGTACTTC
.	16	.	TRBV7-9	TRBJ2-2	CASSLVRVFNTGELFF	TGTGCCAGCAGCTTAGTTCGAGTATTCAACACCGGGGAGCTGTTTTTT
.	12	.	TRBV7-9	TRBJ1-1	CASSLEGPEAFF	TGTGCCAGCAGCTTAGAGGGGCCTGAAGCTTTCTTT
TRBD2	20	.	TRBV10-3	TRBJ2-1	CAISEALAGVPPPKIDEQFF	TGTGCCATCAGTGAGGCCCTAGCGGGGGTCCCTCCACCCAAGATCGATGAGCAGTTCTTC
TRBD2	15	.	TRBV4-1	TRBJ2-7	CASSQILAGVYEQYF	TGCGCCAGCAGCCAAATCCTAGCGGGGGTCTACGAGCAGTACTTC
.	15	.	TRBV4-1	TRBJ2-7	CASSQGPVGFYEQYF	TGCGCCAGCAGCCAAGGCCCGGTCGGGTTCTACGAGCAGTACTTC
TRBD1	15	.	TRBV27	TRBJ1-5	CASSLMAGGNQPQHF	TGTGCCAGCAGTTTAATGGCAGGGGGAAATCAGCCCCAGCATTTT
.	17	.	TRBV7-9	TRBJ2-1	CASSLDRGRSQYNEQFF	TGTGCCAGCAGCTTAGATCGGGGTAGGTCACAGTACAATGAGCAGTTCTTC
.	16	.	TRBV9	TRBJ2-2	CASSVADRSNTGELFF	TGTGCCAGCAGCGTAGCTGACCGCTCGAACACCGGGGAGCTGTTTTTT
.	21	.	TRBV14	TRBJ1-5	CASSLPPLSGQDYMLNQPQHF	TGTGCCAGCAGCCTTCCCCCCTTAAGTGGCCAGGATTATATGCTGAATCAGCCCCAGCATTTT
.	14	.	TRBV13	TRBJ2-7	CASSPPRERYEQYF	TGTGCCAGCAGCCCCCCCCGGGAGCGGTACGAGCAGTACTTC
TRBD1	15	.	TRBV6-5	TRBJ1-3	CASSPDRGRGNTIYF	TGTGCCAGCAGCCCCGACAGGGGGAGGGGAAACACCATATATTTT
.	12	.	TRBV27	TRBJ1-1	CASSRWGTEAFF	TGTGCCAGCAGTAGATGGGGGACTGAAGCTTTCTTT
TRBD1	15	.	TRBV27	TRBJ2-7	CASSSPGTGGYEQYF	TGTGCCAGCAGTTCTCCCGGGACAGGGGGCTACGAGCAGTACTTC
TRBD1	16	.	TRBV19	TRBJ1-6	CASSLIRDSHNSPLHF	TGTGCCAGTAGTCTTATCCGGGACAGCCATAATTCACCCCTCCACTTT
.	12	once	TRBV10-1	TRBJ2-2	CASSEGAGELFF	TGCGCCAGCAGTGAAGGGGCCGGGGAGCTGTTTTTT
.	12	.	TRBV15	TRBJ1-3	CATSRGTGTIYF	TGTGCCACCAGCAGAGGAACAGGCACCATATATTTT
.	10	.	TRBV6-1	TRBJ2-5	CASRGETQYF	TGTGCCAGCAGGGGGGAGACCCAGTACTTC
.	13	.	TRBV5-6	TRBJ2-7	CASSLQTAYEQYF	TGTGCCAGCAGCTTGCAAACGGCTTACGAGCAGTACTTC
TRBD2	14	.	TRBV27	TRBJ2-1	CASSWQRGYNEQFF	TGTGCCAGCAGTTGGCAGCGGGGTTACAATGAGCAGTTCTTC
TRBD2	15	once	TRBV6-5	TRBJ2-7	CASSPRLAGVGGQYF	TGTGCCAGCAGTCCCCGACTAGCGGGAGTAGGAGGGCAGTACTTC
TRBD2	14	.	TRBV10-1	TRBJ2-1	CASSKRERDNEQFF	TGCGCCAGCAGCAAGCGGGAGAGGGACAATGAGCAGTTCTTC
.	15	.	TRBV11-2	TRBJ2-1	CASSLYLFPNNEQFF	TGTGCCAGCAGCTTGTATTTGTTCCCTAACAATGAGCAGTTCTTC
.	14	.	TRBV2	TRBJ2-3	CASRLELNTDTQYF	TGTGCCAGCAGACTCGAACTTAACACAGATACGCAGTATTTT
.	13	.	TRBV5-6	TRBJ2-7	CASSLRADYEQYF	TGTGCCAGCAGCCTTCGGGCCGACTACGAGCAGTACTTC
.	14	.	TRBV28	TRBJ1-1	CASSLSVGSTEAFF	TGTGCCAGCAGTTTATCTGTGGGATCCACTGAAGCTTTCTTT
.	15	.	TRBV27	TRBJ1-2	CASSLLPRGDYGYTF	TGTGCCAGCAGTTTATTGCCCAGGGGTGACTATGGCTACACCTTC